Sequencing of this TCR beta chain was carried out in a study of shared clonotypes between healthy human individuals. Points from the study as a whole: It was expected that sequencing depth would affect clonotype sharing among donors. Among the subsets, naive ones generally showed larger estimated richness than memory ones.

With regard to this clone: Antigen specificity is unknown.

V gave up 2 bases and J gave up 2 bases; unmatched junction bases: 9. This CDR3 spans 16 amino acids. Germline V gives CDR1 SGHNT, CDR2 YENEEA. Method: immunoSEQ multiplex PCR; TCRdb's copy keeps in-frame clones and lacks some. Found here are 2 million to 2.5 million clones, 93% of them singletons; the top ten hold 0.36%. V gene TRBV11-3 combines with J gene TRBJ2-7; 7 bases agree with TRBD1. The sequence came from a man between 18 and 29 years old in good health. Some clones in this sample may be carry-over from other donors' samples. Sequencing was carried out using naive CD4+ T cells from PBMCs. Subset reported: CD45RA+ positively selected. CDR3 DNA: TGTGCCAGCAGCTTAAGGGGGCAGGGCAGTCCCTACGAGCAGTACTTC. Its translation is CASSLRGQGSPYEQYF.